This section outlines one T cell receptor beta chain sequence together with its context. These data belong to a study of spatial heterogeneity in lung cancer. Overall study context: Available follow-up PBMC samples, collected a median of roughly 2 years post-resection, were sequenced.

TCRdb re-called the 5' RACE reads with MiXCR, one entry per CDR3 protein. The table has under 150,000 distinct CDR3 sequences, approximately 12% seen once. The V end lost 2 bases, the J end lost 0 bases, and 9 bases lay between the germline ends. Germline-derived CDR1 and CDR2 are WNHNN and SYGVQD (reference sequence). The CDR3 extends over 15 amino acids. Time point of the sample: blood at routine non-recurrence follow-up after resection. TCRs were sequenced from unsorted whole RNA of tumor, nontumor lung or PBMC. The starting material was PBMCs, obtained at follow-up. The TCR comes from a male donor with early-stage non-small cell lung cancer. The chain employs TRBV10-1 and TRBJ2-3; D might be TRBD1 (6 bases). CDR3 sequence reads: CASSEGTPSTDTQYF. The CDR3 DNA sequence: TGCGCCAGCAGTGAGGGGACACCTAGCACAGATACGCAGTATTTT.